The clone carrying this T cell receptor beta chain was seen a few times. Its antigen is unidentified. The data are from a study of identical twins. Germline values: CDR1 SGHAT, CDR2 FQNNGV. J gave up 5 bases and V 1 base, and 12 bases lay outside the gene matches. The CDR3 length is 17 residues. TCRdb re-analysed the 5' RACE reads in MiXCR, keeping a single row per CDR3 protein. The sample records hundreds of thousands of distinct CDR3 sequences, just over 7% being singletons. Study-level findings and limits: Memory repertoires showed no such pattern, whereas abundant cord blood beta clonotypes carried fewer insertions. Out-of-frame alpha sequences shared by twins were enriched for low generation probability. Part of the zero-insertion signal could reflect confounding by invariant MAIT and iNKT cells.

These data are also associated with another study on yellow fever vaccine responses in identical twins.

This sequence was found in a woman aged 18 to 35 in good health. What was sequenced was PBMCs. The chain recombines TRBV11-2 with TRBJ2-7; 9 bases line up with TRBD2. The CDR3 protein is CASSLGIAGEYFDEQYF. For the CDR3, the DNA is TGTGCCAGCAGCTTAGGGATAGCGGGGGAGTATTTCGACGAGCAGTACTTC.